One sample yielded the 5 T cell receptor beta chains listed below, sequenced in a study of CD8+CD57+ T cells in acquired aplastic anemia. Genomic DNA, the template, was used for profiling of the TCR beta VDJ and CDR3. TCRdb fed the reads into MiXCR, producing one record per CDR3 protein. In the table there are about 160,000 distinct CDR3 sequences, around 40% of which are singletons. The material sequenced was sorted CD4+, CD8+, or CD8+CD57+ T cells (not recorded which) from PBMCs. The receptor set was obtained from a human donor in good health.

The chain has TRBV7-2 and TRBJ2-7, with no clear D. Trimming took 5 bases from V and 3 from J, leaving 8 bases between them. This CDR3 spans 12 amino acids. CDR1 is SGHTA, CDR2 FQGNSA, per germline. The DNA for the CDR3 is TGTGCCAGCAGCGTGGACCGCTACGAGCAGTACTTC. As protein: CASSVDRYEQYF. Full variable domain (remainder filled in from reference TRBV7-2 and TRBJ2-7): GAGVSQSPSNKVTEKGKDVELRCDPISGHTALYWYRQSLGQGLEFLIYFQGNSAPDKSGLPSDRFSAERTGGSVSTLTIQRTQQEDSAVYLCASSVDRYEQYFGPGTRLTVT.

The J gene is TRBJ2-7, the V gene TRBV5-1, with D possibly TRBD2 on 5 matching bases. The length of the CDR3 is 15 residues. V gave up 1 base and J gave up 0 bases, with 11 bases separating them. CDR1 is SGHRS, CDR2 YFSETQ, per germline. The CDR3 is CASSLTAAPSYEQYF. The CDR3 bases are TGCGCCAGCAGCTTGACAGCGGCCCCCTCCTACGAGCAGTACTTC.

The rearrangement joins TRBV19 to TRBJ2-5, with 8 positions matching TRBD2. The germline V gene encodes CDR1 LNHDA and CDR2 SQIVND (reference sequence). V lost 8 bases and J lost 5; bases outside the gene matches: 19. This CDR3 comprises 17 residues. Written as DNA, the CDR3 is TGTGCCAGTTCCCCAAGCATCGCGTCTAGCGGGCCGGAGACCCAGTACTTC. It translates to CASSPSIASSGPETQYF. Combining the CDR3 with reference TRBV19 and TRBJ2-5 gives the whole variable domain DGGITQSPKYLFRKEGQNVTLSCEQNLNHDAMYWYRQDPGQGLRLIYYSQIVNDFQKGDIAEGYSVSREKKESFPLTVTSAQKNPTAFYLCASSPSIASSGPETQYFGPGTRLLVL.

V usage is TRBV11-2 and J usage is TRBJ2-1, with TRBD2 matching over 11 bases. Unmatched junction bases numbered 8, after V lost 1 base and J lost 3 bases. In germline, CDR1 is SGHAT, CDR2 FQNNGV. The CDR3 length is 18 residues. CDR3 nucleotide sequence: TGTGCCAGCAGCTTAGGGTCACCGGGACTAGCGGTCTACAATGAGCAGTTCTTC. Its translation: CASSLGSPGLAVYNEQFF.

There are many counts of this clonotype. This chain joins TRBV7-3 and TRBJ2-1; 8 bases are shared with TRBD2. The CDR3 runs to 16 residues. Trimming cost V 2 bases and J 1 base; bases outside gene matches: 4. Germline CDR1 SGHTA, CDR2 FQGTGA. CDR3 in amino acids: CASSLLAGGSYNEQFF. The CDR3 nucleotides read TGTGCCAGCAGCTTACTCGCGGGGGGTTCCTACAATGAGCAGTTCTTC.